The present entry profiles one TCR beta chain with its context. This clone turned up a few times. Its antigen remains undetermined. Per-nucleotide qualities are absent, and no much larger clonotype sits a single base away. The data belong to a study of shared T cell receptors in the human thymus (dated by TCRdb to the early 2020s). The study in broad terms: The study investigated the way shared, self-reactive T-cell receptor alpha chains are produced in the human thymus.

The receptor library was made with the immunoSEQ multiplex PCR assay. TCRdb limited this immuneACCESS table to in-frame rearrangements with V and J called. A share of clones is missing; checked studies link under half to unresolved V genes, and the rest is unexplained. This sample lists hundreds of thousands of clones; approximately 90% were detected once. The ten largest account for 0.0085% to 0.012% of the sample. There are 14 amino acids in the CDR3, from cysteine to phenylalanine inclusive. The only DNA kept is the CDR3, 42 bases in frame from the first base. The V end loses 5 bases and the J end loses 7 bases, and a stretch of 14 bases separates them. In the germline V gene (reference sequence), CDR1 corresponds to LNHDA and CDR2 to SQIVND. The same specimen was also included in a second study, on human thymus T cells. The second source states: The donors were immunologically healthy infants in Finland who had open corrective cardiac surgery for congenital heart defects. Thymus tissue was obtained as surgical resects removed during corrective cardiac surgery. Usage of V and J gene segments appeared to be biased in both the thymic and the peripheral blood repertoires. Highly overlapping thymic TCR repertoires among unrelated individuals were reported in the related research. The study described the TCR alpha and beta repertoires in under 10 infant thymus samples and a handful of matching peripheral blood samples. The cohort included six male and a couple of female infants, with donor ages spanning 7 to 244 days. Thymocytes were released mechanically from tissue and stored at -70 °C as pellets of about 9-32 million cells. Genomic DNA was extracted from frozen cell pellets with a QIAsymphony instrument. The immunoSEQ multiplex PCR assay was used to amplify the TCRB and TCRAD loci from a standardized quantity of quality-controlled genomic DNA. The amplicons spanned the V(D)J region and were long enough to cover the CDR3 and allow V and J genes to be identified. The commercial immunoSEQ service was used to sequence amplicons on an Illumina platform. Primer bias and sequencing errors were corrected using previously described methods, and TCRAD and TCRB definitions followed the IMGT database. The repertoires were analysed using immunoSEQ Analyzer 3.0 and VDJTools for basic statistics, V/J segment usage, diversity estimates, rarefaction and pairwise overlap. Diversity was estimated using the Chao1, ChaoE, Efron-Thisted, Shannon and inverse Simpson indices, and was also estimated on datasets down-sampled to the size of the smallest sample. Repertoire overlap was assessed by strict matching of CDR3 nucleotide sequence, V gene and J gene, and clustering was done by Jaccard-based multidimensional scaling. On average, roughly 740,000 unique TCRB clonotypes were obtained from thymus samples, compared with roughly 89,000 from blood samples.

The specimen sequenced was thymocytes. The sequence was obtained from a boy under two years old with a congenital heart defect. Donor details come from another sample of the same person, matched by shared clones. This sequence uses TRBV19 and TRBJ1-4; no confident D gene assignment can be made. The DNA sequence is given as TGTGCCAGTAGTCCCTGGCCTCGTGGTGAAAAACTGTTTTTT. This yields the protein CASSPWPRGEKLFF.